Listed below are T cell receptor beta chains from one sample, sequenced in a study of CD8 T cells in ankylosing spondylitis. TCRdb re-called the 5' RACE reads through MiXCR, storing one row per CDR3 protein. The table includes roughly 700,000 distinct CDR3 sequences, under 20% detected once. Sequencing was done on a sample of blood, either unsorted or a sorted T cell fraction (not recorded which). All receptors come from a male donor with ankylosing spondylitis. CDR3s include the opening cysteine and the closing phenylalanine or tryptophan. D genes are given only for firm matches. Clone size is given for some rows only: seen once, a few or many times, or a class if the clone is expanded.

few	TRBV12-3/TRBV12-4	.	13	TRBJ2-7	CASKERLIGEQYF	TGTGCCAGCAAAGAACGACTTATAGGCGAGCAGTACTTC
few	TRBV4-1	TRBD1	16	TRBJ2-3	CASSQGTGSITDTQYF	TGCGCCAGCAGCCAAGGGACAGGAAGTATCACAGATACGCAGTATTTT
few	TRBV5-5	TRBD1	14	TRBJ1-2	CASSSTGAKGGYTF	TGTGCCAGCAGTTCCACAGGGGCAAAAGGGGGCTACACCTTC
.	TRBV5-8	.	16	TRBJ2-3	CASSFITGSGADTQYF	TGTGCCAGCAGCTTTATTACAGGGTCGGGAGCAGATACGCAGTATTTT
.	TRBV7-2	TRBD1	15	TRBJ2-2	CASSFGQGLVGELFF	TGTGCCAGCAGCTTTGGACAGGGGTTGGTCGGGGAGCTGTTTTTT
.	TRBV20-1	TRBD2	16	TRBJ2-3	CSAAHPRAGDTDTQYF	TGCAGTGCTGCCCACCCCCGGGCGGGGGACACAGATACGCAGTATTTT
few	TRBV5-1	.	13	TRBJ2-3	CASRVASTDTQYF	TGCGCCAGCAGGGTTGCAAGCACAGATACGCAGTATTTT
.	TRBV5-1	.	12	TRBJ2-1	CASSLRIDEQFF	TGCGCCAGCAGCTTGAGGATCGATGAGCAGTTCTTC
.	TRBV19	.	15	TRBJ2-1	CASTKRRSSYNEQFF	TGTGCCAGCACTAAGCGGAGGAGCTCCTACAATGAGCAGTTCTTC
.	TRBV5-1	.	13	TRBJ2-3	CASSFGEADTQYF	TGCGCCAGCAGCTTCGGGGAAGCGGATACGCAGTATTTT
.	TRBV5-5	TRBD1	13	TRBJ1-1	CASSLNADRVAFF	TGTGCCAGCAGCCTTAATGCCGACAGGGTGGCTTTCTTT
.	TRBV12-3/TRBV12-4	TRBD2	13	TRBJ2-3	CATGGTTTDTQYF	TGTGCCACTGGGGGGACTACCACAGATACGCAGTATTTT
.	TRBV28	TRBD1	16	TRBJ2-7	CASRSSGTGSSYEQYF	TGTGCCAGCAGATCCTCCGGGACAGGGAGCTCCTACGAGCAGTACTTC
few	TRBV5-1	.	14	TRBJ2-5	CASSSGEGEETQYF	TGCGCCAGCAGCTCAGGGGAGGGCGAAGAGACCCAGTACTTC
.	TRBV7-9	.	16	TRBJ2-7	CASSPSNRDMGDEQYF	TGTGCCAGCAGTCCCTCCAACCGGGACATGGGCGACGAGCAGTACTTC
many	TRBV4-1	TRBD2	14	TRBJ2-3	CASRAGGNTDTQYF	TGCGCCAGCAGAGCCGGGGGGAACACAGATACGCAGTATTTT
.	TRBV20-1	.	14	TRBJ2-1	CSALDGSSYNEQFF	TGCAGTGCACTGGACGGGAGCTCCTACAATGAGCAGTTCTTC
.	TRBV7-9	.	16	TRBJ2-1	CASSLALGSPTNEQFF	TGTGCCAGCAGCTTAGCCCTGGGCTCCCCTACCAATGAGCAGTTCTTC
few	TRBV4-3	.	14	TRBJ2-3	CASSPPGALDTQYF	TGCGCCAGCAGCCCCCCTGGGGCCTTAGATACGCAGTATTTT
many	TRBV28	TRBD2	16	TRBJ2-2	CASSRRLAGGTGELFF	TGTGCCAGCAGCCGCAGACTAGCGGGAGGGACCGGGGAGCTGTTTTTT
few	TRBV10-2	.	12	TRBJ2-7	CASMSGLYEQYF	TGCGCCAGCATGTCGGGGCTTTACGAGCAGTACTTC
many	TRBV5-1	TRBD2	15	TRBJ2-2	CASSKGLAGAGELFF	TGCGCCAGCAGCAAGGGACTAGCGGGAGCCGGGGAGCTGTTTTTT
many	TRBV28	TRBD1	12	TRBJ1-2	CASSRQGYGYTF	TGTGCCAGCAGTAGACAGGGATACGGCTACACCTTC
.	TRBV24-1	TRBD1	14	TRBJ2-1	CATSDSTGDNEQFF	TGTGCCACCAGTGATTCCACAGGGGACAATGAGCAGTTCTTC
few	TRBV15	.	18	TRBJ2-1	CATSTPRYPRGAYNEQFF	TGTGCCACCAGCACGCCACGCTACCCCCGGGGGGCTTACAATGAGCAGTTCTTC
many	TRBV27	TRBD2	16	TRBJ2-3	CASSIRLAGGADTQYF	TGTGCCAGCAGTATCCGACTAGCGGGAGGGGCAGATACGCAGTATTTT
.	TRBV5-5	TRBD2	16	TRBJ2-7	CASSLARTSGLGEQYF	TGTGCCAGCAGCTTGGCCAGGACTAGCGGGCTGGGGGAGCAGTACTTC
few	TRBV29-1	.	14	TRBJ1-1	CSVEATGLLAEAFF	TGCAGCGTTGAAGCCACAGGACTATTAGCTGAAGCTTTCTTT
.	TRBV7-2	.	15	TRBJ2-2	CACPTSRLNTGELFF	TGTGCCTGCCCTACTTCGAGGCTGAACACCGGGGAGCTGTTTTTT
few	TRBV7-8	TRBD1	14	TRBJ2-3	CASTNRGLTDTQYF	TGTGCCAGCACCAACAGGGGATTGACAGATACGCAGTATTTT
.	TRBV9	.	14	TRBJ2-2	CASSVVINTGELFF	TGTGCCAGCAGCGTAGTAATAAACACCGGGGAGCTGTTTTTT
few	TRBV14	.	14	TRBJ2-5	CASSQIGAGETQYF	TGTGCCAGCAGCCAGATTGGGGCAGGGGAGACCCAGTACTTC